One T cell receptor (beta chain) is described in this entry. This clonotype has at least ten counts. Its cognate antigen has yet to be identified. Base qualities are not provided; no much larger clone lies one nucleotide away. The sample originates from a study of T cell repertoires in cytomegalovirus infection (dated by TCRdb to the late 2010s). Broadly, across the study: Donor HLA type was relevant to the analysis, because carriage of CMV infection together with the matching HLA type was indicated by public TCR beta signatures. Points the paper makes about the study in general: In the ex vivo response, HLA-C-restricted CMV-specific TCR beta clonotypes were dominant, and in two of eight donors the single most frequent clonotype came from this HLA-C-restricted group. Cumulative frequency of public TCR beta family members discriminated carriers of CMV infection plus the relevant HLA type in this cohort and an independent 352-donor cohort.

Data came from an Illumina HiSeq 1500. Clones were called with MiXCR by TCRdb after fastp trimmed the public reads at Q25, and only in-frame beta chains were retained. Entries are consolidated by CDR3 protein sequence, retaining the most common genes and DNA. For this sample there are 200,000 to 300,000 distinct CDR3 sequences; approximately 13% appear just once. The ten largest clones represent 1.5% to 2% of the sample. The CDR3 runs 14 residues from the cysteine to the phenylalanine. The sequence is cut down to CDR3 DNA, 42 bases in frame from base 1. Deletion took 6 bases off V and 7 bases off J, with a span of 18 bases between the germline ends. From the germline V gene, CDR1 is ENHRY and CDR2 is SYGVKD.

The receptor was derived from a human donor in good health (CMV status not recorded). Some clones in this sample may be carry-over from other donors' samples. Sequenced input: PBMCs. The rearrangement joined TRBV10-3 to TRBJ1-1; a tentative D match to TRBD1 spans 5 bases. The bases read TGTGCCATCAGCGTGGGCAGAGGGGACGGTGAAGCTTTCTTT. Its amino acids are CAISVGRGDGEAFF.